This T cell receptor beta chain was recovered during a study of blood T cell repertoires in COVID-19. The V gene's germline CDR1 is MNHEY and CDR2 SMNVEV (reference sequence). The V gene lost 4 bases and the J gene lost 4 bases, with 17 bases spanning the gap. The CDR3 runs 15 residues. Sequencing was performed with immunoSEQ multiplex PCR; in TCRdb, only in-frame clones are kept and a portion is missing. Of a few hundred thousand clones in the sample, 89% were seen once. The sample consisted of peripheral blood. The clonotype comes from a middle-aged woman who had recovered from COVID-19. The chain joins TRBV27 to TRBJ2-7; maybe TRBD2 (5 bases). The CDR3 region has the DNA TGTGCCAGCAGTTCTCTCGGAACCGGACTTTACGAGCAGTACTTC. Translating gives CASSSLGTGLYEQYF.